The 18 T cell receptor beta chains presented below share a single source sample, sequenced in a study of Tregs in tolerant kidney transplant recipients. Mixed chimerism was transient after nonmyeloablative marrow transplants from related graft donors. Clones were read by immunoSEQ multiplex PCR, and TCRdb kept only the in-frame ones, dropping some. The sample consists of about 90,000 clones, 93% of them appearing once. Sample: CD4+ T cells from blood (PBMCs), taken 12 months after the transplant. The receptors were gathered from a human patient who received a combined kidney and bone marrow transplant. The graft donor may have contributed some T cells.

V usage is TRBV18 and J usage is TRBJ1-1; TRBD1 matches 9 bases. The V and J ends lost 3 bases and 1 base, in that order; junction bases with no gene match: 3. Germline V gives CDR1 KGHSH, CDR2 LQKENI. The CDR3 totals 15 residues. The CDR3: CASSPPGQGNTEAFF. CDR3 coding DNA: TGTGCCAGCTCACCGCCGGGACAGGGGAACACTGAAGCTTTCTTT.

This sequence joins TRBV4-3 and TRBJ1-4; D might be TRBD1 (5 bases). Trimming shortened V by 0 bases and J by 5 bases, and 13 bases separated the two germline ends. The CDR3 runs 16 residues. The germline CDR1 and CDR2 sequences are LGHNA and YSLEER. This chain's CDR3 is CASSQDGRGRNEKLFF. The CDR3 DNA is TGCGCCAGCAGCCAAGATGGGAGGGGAAGGAATGAAAAACTGTTTTTT.

The chain carries TRBV18 and TRBJ1-4; D might be TRBD1 (5 bases). The germline V and J ends were trimmed by 3 bases and 4 bases, with 9 bases remaining between them. The CDR3 has 14 residues. Germline V gene data show CDR1 as KGHSH and CDR2 as LQKENI. Here the CDR3 reads CASSPDRNNEKLFF. The CDR3 DNA reads TGTGCCAGCTCACCCGACAGAAATAATGAAAAACTGTTTTTT. The complete variable domain, with remaining parts taken from reference TRBV18 and TRBJ1-4, reads NAGVMQNPRHLVRRRGQEARLRCSPMKGHSHVYWYRQLPEEGLKFMVYLQKENIIDESGMPKERFSAEFPKEGPSILRIQQVVRGDSAAYFCASSPDRNNEKLFFGSGTQLSVL.

This chain connects TRBV25-1 to TRBJ2-7, with 7 nucleotides matching TRBD2. The CDR3 is 16 residues long. Unmatched junction bases numbered 9, after V lost 1 base and J lost 3 bases. Germline assignment: CDR1 MGHDK and CDR2 SYGVNS. CDR3 bases: TGTGCCAGCAGTGAATGGGGAGGGACCGAAAGCTACGAGCAGTACTTC. Amino acids: CASSEWGGTESYEQYF.

The chain joins TRBV7-2 to TRBJ1-2; D possibly corresponds to TRBD1 (6 bases). Germline V gives CDR1 SGHTA, CDR2 FQGNSA. The germline V and J ends were trimmed by 5 bases and 4 bases, with 11 bases remaining between them. The CDR3 covers 13 residues. The CDR3 loop is CASSQGLGYGYTF. As DNA, the CDR3 is TGTGCCAGCAGCCAGGGGCTGGGCTATGGCTACACCTTC.

The chain joins TRBV4-2 to TRBJ2-5; 9 nucleotides agree with TRBD2. J lost 5 bases, V lost 0 bases, and 7 bases had no gene match. CDR1 LGHNA and CDR2 YNFKEQ come from the germline V gene. The CDR3 has 16 residues. The CDR3 reads CASSQDDLAGRETQYF. As DNA, the CDR3 is TGTGCCAGCAGCCAAGATGATCTAGCGGGGAGGGAGACCCAGTACTTC.

The J gene is TRBJ1-2, the V gene TRBV28; perhaps TRBD1 as D (5 bases). CDR1 MDHEN and CDR2 SYDVKM come from the germline V gene. The CDR3 is 16 amino acids. The V gene lost 0 bases and the J gene lost 3 bases, with 14 bases spanning the gap. CDR3 in DNA: TGTGCCAGCAGTTTATGGGGGATCGGGGGTGACTATGGCTACACCTTC. Amino acids: CASSLWGIGGDYGYTF.

DNA for the CDR3: TGTGCCAGCAGTGAGAGTAACTATGGCTACACCTTC. Translation: CASSESNYGYTF. V is TRBV2 and J is TRBJ1-2; no firm D call. The germline V gene encodes CDR1 SNHLY and CDR2 FYNNEI. The V and J ends lost 3 bases and 1 base respectively, with 3 bases between them. The CDR3 extends over 12 amino acids.

V is TRBV14 and J is TRBJ2-1, with D perhaps matching TRBD2 (7 bases). CDR1 is SGHDN, CDR2 FVKESK, per germline. V lost 0 bases and J 5 bases, leaving 17 bases between the germline ends. The CDR3 has 17 amino acids. As DNA, the CDR3 is TGTGCCAGCAGCCAAGATCTTGCGGGGGCCAAGGACAATGAGCAGTTCTTC. It translates to CASSQDLAGAKDNEQFF.

This clone was detected once. The V call is TRBV5-6, the J call TRBJ2-7; TRBD1 is a possible D gene (5 bases). The length of the CDR3 is 12 residues. V was trimmed by 0 bases and J by 7 bases, leaving 8 bases between them. Germline-derived CDR1 and CDR2 are SGHDT and YYEEEE. As DNA, the CDR3 is TGTGCCAGCAGCTTGGTGGGGCTAGAGCAGTACTTC. This sequence encodes CASSLVGLEQYF.

In regard to this clone: Other DNA sequences in the same sample also yield this CDR3. CDR3 sequence reads: CATSRAGTNSPLHF. CDR3 bases: TGTGCCACCAGCAGAGCCGGGACAAACTCCCCCCTCCACTTT. The chain joins TRBV15 to TRBJ1-6; tentatively, D is TRBD1 (6 bases). Germline V gene data show CDR1 as LNHNV and CDR2 as YYDKDF (reference sequence). The CDR3 consists of 14 residues. Trimming pared 1 base from V and 13 bases from J, leaving 14 bases between.

The CDR3 region is CASTSDQGMVEQFF. In nucleotides, the CDR3 is TGTGCCAGCACCTCAGACCAGGGGATGGTAGAGCAGTTCTTC. This sequence joins TRBV28 and TRBJ2-1; D is perhaps TRBD1 (6 bases). With 7 bases removed from V and 10 bases from J, the gap between germline ends came to 20 bases. CDR1 and CDR2 (germline): MDHEN, SYDVKM. The CDR3 spans 14 residues.

The chain recombines TRBV11-2 with TRBJ2-5, with TRBD1 matching over 7 bases. Germline-derived CDR1 and CDR2 are SGHAT and FQNNGV. V lost 1 base and J lost 12; bases outside the gene matches: 2. The CDR3 has 11 residues. CDR3 in amino acids: CASSLAGGKYF. As DNA, the CDR3 is TGTGCCAGCAGCTTAGCAGGGGGAAAGTACTTC.

Remarks on this clone: One end of the junction does not line up with germline, which may come from a read error. This sequence joins TRBV30 and TRBJ1-6, with 8 bases identical to TRBD1. CDR1 and CDR2 (germline): GTSNPN, SVGIG (reference sequence). The CDR3 is 16 residues long. This chain's CDR3 is CAWSGSGGLWNSPLHF. DNA of the CDR3: TGTGCCTGGAGTGGATCAGGGGGCTTGTGGAATTCCCCCCTCCACTTT.

This clone appeared a single time. The V call is TRBV11-3, the J call TRBJ2-6; tentative D call: TRBD1 (6 bases). Trimming removed 3 bases from V and 0 bases from J, with 21 bases in between. Germline V gene sequence: CDR1 SGHNT, CDR2 YENEEA. This CDR3 is built from 20 residues. The CDR3 region has the DNA TGTGCCAGCAGCTTTTTACCCGTGGACAGATATTACTCTGGGGCCAACGTCCTGACTTTC. This encodes CASSFLPVDRYYSGANVLTF.

In this sample, this clone turned up once. The chain employs TRBV7-9 and TRBJ2-3; no reliable D call. Germline CDR1 is SEHNR and CDR2 is FQNEAQ (reference sequence). Trimming stripped 6 bases from V and 3 bases from J, with 4 bases between. CDR3 length: 11 residues. This CDR3 reads CASRETDTQYF. CDR3 nucleotide sequence: TGTGCCAGCAGAGAGACAGATACGCAGTATTTT. Drawing the rest from reference TRBV7-9 and TRBJ2-3, the complete variable domain is DTGVSQNPRHKITKRGQNVTFRCDPISEHNRLYWYRQTLGQGPEFLTYFQNEAQLEKSRLLSDRFSAERPKGSFSTLEIQRTEQGDSAMYLCASRETDTQYFGPGTRLTVL.

This chain uses TRBV7-8 with TRBJ2-2; D call uncertain. The germline V gene encodes CDR1 SGHVS and CDR2 FQNEAQ. The germline V and J ends were trimmed by 5 bases and 2 bases, with 12 bases remaining between them. CDR3 length: 15 amino acids. This chain's CDR3 is CASSKKRVNTGELFF. In DNA, the CDR3 is TGTGCCAGCAGCAAAAAGAGAGTTAACACCGGGGAGCTGTTTTTT.

The sample holds a few counts of this clone. The chain employs TRBV28 and TRBJ2-4, with 9 positions matching TRBD1. Germline V gives CDR1 MDHEN, CDR2 SYDVKM. With 2 bases clipped from V and 7 bases from J, the junction kept 3 bases outside the gene matches. This CDR3 has 14 amino acids. CDR3 residues: CASSLGTGTNIQYF. CDR3 nucleotides: TGTGCCAGCAGTTTAGGGACAGGGACGAACATTCAGTACTTC.